This TCR beta chain is from a study of shared clonotypes between healthy human individuals. Study as a whole: Those who served as donors were two women and a few men between the ages of 18 and 49. Study results and caveats: The sole specimen, blood, was sampled, and tissue repertoires likely differ.

Of note for this clone: Antigen specificity is unknown.

The authors loaded around 220 ng DNA, around 32,000 T cell genomes, into sorted-subset replicate PCRs. Sequenced by immunoSEQ multiplex PCR; TCRdb stores in-frame clones only, minus some. The sample includes under 1,900,000 clones, 97% to 99% of them seen just once. The donors, healthy adults who were HIV-negative, had experienced no recent acute infections or vaccinations. V was cut by 5 bases and J by 8 bases, with 18 bases left in between. This CDR3 comprises 14 residues. Germline V gene sequence: CDR1 MNHNS, CDR2 SASEGT. The chain joins TRBV6-1 to TRBJ1-2; D possibly corresponds to TRBD1 (5 bases). The sequenced sample was naive CD4+ T cells sorted from blood. Stated subset: CD45RA+ positively selected. The sequence was collected from a man under 40 in good health. In DNA, the CDR3 is TGTGCCAGCAGTCCCAGACAGAATACACGGGGCTACACCTTC. Amino acids: CASSPRQNTRGYTF.